The 24 T cell receptor beta chains below were found in one sample sequenced in a study of cytomegalovirus exposure and HLA in healthy donors. Primers: 60 Vbeta forward and 13 Jbeta reverse. Profiled with immunoSEQ multiplex PCR; TCRdb holds only in-frame clones, not every one. The table has more than 65,000 clones, 74% seen once. Sequencing was carried out using PBMCs. The source of these receptors is a woman between 55 and 75 years old in good health and CMV-seropositive.

CDR3 coding DNA: TGTGCCAGCAACCAGGGGGGTGAAGAGCAGTACTTC. It is translated as CASNQGGEEQYF. This rearrangement joins TRBV11-2 to TRBJ2-7; maybe TRBD1 (7 bases). Between the trimmed V and J ends, which lost 7 bases and 7 bases, there was a span of 14 bases. The germline CDR1 and CDR2 sequences are SGHAT and FQNNGV. This CDR3 comprises 12 residues. The complete variable domain, with remaining parts taken from reference TRBV11-2 and TRBJ2-7, reads EAGVAQSPRYKIIEKRQSVAFWCNPISGHATLYWYQQILGQGPKLLIQFQNNGVVDDSQLPKDRFSAERLKGVDSTLKIQPAKLEDSAVYLCASNQGGEEQYFGPGTRLTVT.

This clone has just a few counts. The chain uses TRBV2 and TRBJ2-7; 12 nucleotides line up with TRBD2. Germline CDR1 SNHLY, CDR2 FYNNEI. This CDR3 is built from 14 residues. The trim removed 6 bases at V and 4 bases at J, leaving 4 bases unmatched. CDR3 sequence: CASSPGTSGYEQYF. The DNA for the CDR3 is TGTGCCAGCAGCCCCGGGACTAGCGGGTACGAGCAGTACTTC.

This clone was counted between two and nine times. This chain connects TRBV11-1 to TRBJ1-1, with D tentatively TRBD1 (5 bases). V shed 2 bases and J shed 4 bases, with 14 bases lying between them. Germline CDR1 reads SGHAT; CDR2 reads FQDESV (reference sequence). CDR3 size: 15 residues. The CDR3 is CASSLLKGRGTEAFF. For the CDR3, the DNA is TGTGCCAGCAGCTTACTCAAGGGAAGGGGCACTGAAGCTTTCTTT.

The chain has TRBV19 and TRBJ2-7, with 8 positions matching TRBD1. Per the germline V gene, CDR1 is LNHDA and CDR2 is SQIVND (reference sequence). This CDR3 contains 15 residues. The V gene end was trimmed by 5 bases and the J gene end by 4 bases; junction bases not matched to a gene: 10. This chain's CDR3 is CASSPGQGRYYEQYF. The CDR3 DNA reads as TGTGCCAGTAGTCCTGGACAGGGTAGATATTACGAGCAGTACTTC.

The chain uses TRBV21-1 and TRBJ2-7; the table's D call of TRBD1 was not tested on the DNA. TRBV21-1 is flagged as a pseudogene. CDR3 size: 14 residues. The CDR3 region is CARADRRISYEQYF. The CDR3, as DNA: TGTGCCAGAGCGGACAGGCGGATCTCCTACGAGCAGTACTTC.

This rearrangement joins TRBV6-5 to TRBJ1-1; a possible D gene is TRBD1 (6 bases). CDR1 and CDR2 (germline): MNHEY, SVGAGI. V dropped 7 bases and J dropped 2 bases, with 14 bases sitting between them. The CDR3 consists of 14 residues. The CDR3 nucleotides read TGTGCCAGCAAGGGGGAGACAGGTAACACTGAAGCTTTCTTT. It is translated as CASKGETGNTEAFF.

The chain recombines TRBV5-1 with TRBJ1-4; 8 bases align to TRBD1. The ends lost 0 bases at V and 7 bases at J; junction bases unmatched: 8. Germline CDR1 is SGHRS and CDR2 is YFSETQ. CDR3 length: 16 residues. The CDR3 region is CASSLAAGQGFEKLFF. CDR3 DNA: TGCGCCAGCAGCTTGGCCGCCGGACAGGGCTTTGAAAAACTGTTTTTT.

The rearrangement uses TRBV6-5 and TRBJ1-6, with a possible D match to TRBD1 (6 bases). Germline V gene data show CDR1 as MNHEY and CDR2 as SVGAGI. The CDR3 has 14 residues. The V end was cut by 7 bases, the J end by 4 bases, with 11 bases between. CDR3 DNA sequence: TGTGCCAGCACTACAGGGCCTTATAATTCACCCCTCCACTTT. Translated, it gives CASTTGPYNSPLHF.

On this clone itself: One end of the junction does not line up with germline, which may come from a read error. This sample also contains other DNA sequences that code for the same CDR3. The chain carries TRBV10-3 and TRBJ2-4; possible D gene TRBD2, 5 bases. This CDR3 is built from 16 residues. Germline V gene sequence: CDR1 ENHRY, CDR2 SYGVKD. CDR3: CAISESLASTQNIQYF. Written as DNA, the CDR3 is TGCGCCATCAGTGAGTCGCTAGCTAGCACCCAAAACATTCAGTACTTC.

This chain links TRBV6-5 with TRBJ1-2; 7 nucleotides match TRBD1. CDR3 length: 14 amino acids. After removal of 6 bases from V and 3 bases from J, the junction contained 7 bases not matched to a gene. CDR1 and CDR2 from the germline V gene are MNHEY and SVGAGI. The CDR3 spells CASRKTGLDYGYTF. The CDR3 DNA is TGTGCCAGCAGGAAGACAGGGTTGGACTATGGCTACACCTTC.

The genes are TRBV5-8 and TRBJ2-5, with TRBD1 matching 8 bases. The CDR3 totals 15 residues. Germline V gives CDR1 SGHTS, CDR2 YDEGEE. V gave up 2 bases and J gave up 6 bases; unmatched junction bases: 9. The CDR3 region is CASSLGTGVKQTQYF. The CDR3 bases are TGTGCCAGCAGCTTAGGGACAGGAGTCAAGCAGACCCAGTACTTC.

The chain uses TRBV18 and TRBJ2-7, with 9 nucleotides matching TRBD1. The CDR3 loop spans 14 amino acids. Trimming removed 3 bases from V and 7 bases from J; junction bases left unmatched: 7. Germline V gives CDR1 KGHSH, CDR2 LQKENI. CDR3 sequence: CASSPATGGEEQYF. The CDR3 DNA is TGTGCCAGCTCACCGGCCACAGGGGGCGAAGAGCAGTACTTC. Drawing the rest from reference TRBV18 and TRBJ2-7, the complete variable domain is NAGVMQNPRHLVRRRGQEARLRCSPMKGHSHVYWYRQLPEEGLKFMVYLQKENIIDESGMPKERFSAEFPKEGPSILRIQQVVRGDSAAYFCASSPATGGEEQYFGPGTRLTVT.

This sequence joins TRBV19 and TRBJ2-6; TRBD1 aligns across 8 bases. This CDR3 region has 15 residues. Germline V lookup: CDR1 LNHDA, CDR2 SQIVND (reference sequence). V shed 9 bases and J 4 bases; nucleotides not matched to a gene: 8. CDR3 in amino acids: CASQNRGSGANVLTF. CDR3 nucleotides: TGTGCCAGCCAAAACAGGGGGTCCGGGGCCAACGTCCTGACTTTC. Using reference TRBV19 and TRBJ2-6 for the parts outside the CDR3, the full variable domain is DGGITQSPKYLFRKEGQNVTLSCEQNLNHDAMYWYRQDPGQGLRLIYYSQIVNDFQKGDIAEGYSVSREKKESFPLTVTSAQKNPTAFYLCASQNRGSGANVLTFGAGSRLTVL.

This clone was observed a few times. The chain couples TRBV30 to TRBJ1-5; D perhaps matches TRBD1 (6 bases). The germline gives CDR1 GTSNPN, CDR2 SVGIG (reference sequence). Trimming stripped 0 bases from V and 7 bases from J, with 10 bases between. The CDR3 is 13 residues long. The CDR3 sequence: CAWSVTGRQPQHF. In DNA form, the CDR3 reads TGTGCCTGGAGTGTTACAGGGAGACAGCCCCAGCATTTT.

This chain links TRBV4-1 with TRBJ2-7; TRBD1 agrees at 9 bases. Germline CDR1 and CDR2: MGHRA and YSYEKL. The CDR3 has 14 amino acids. Germline trimming cut 1 base from V and 3 bases from J; bases unmatched to any gene: 1. The CDR3 loop is CASSQGTGVYEQYF. CDR3 coding DNA: TGCGCCAGCAGCCAAGGGACAGGGGTCTACGAGCAGTACTTC.

This chain connects TRBV19 to TRBJ2-2; D is uncertain. Germline V gene data show CDR1 as LNHDA and CDR2 as SQIVND (reference sequence). Between the trimmed V and J ends, which lost 5 bases and 1 base, there was a span of 8 bases. The CDR3 consists of 14 residues. CDR3 residues: CASSGSGNTGELFF. The CDR3 nucleotides are TGTGCCAGTAGTGGGTCAGGGAACACCGGGGAGCTGTTTTTT.

The table lists this clone with a few counts. This CDR3 is CASSSRDGDNSPLHF. The CDR3 region has the DNA TGTGCCAGCAGCTCGCGGGACGGCGATAATTCACCCCTCCACTTT. V usage is TRBV11-2 and J usage is TRBJ1-6; possible D gene TRBD1, 5 bases. V dropped 4 bases and J dropped 5 bases, with 12 bases sitting between them. The germline V gene has CDR1 SGHAT and CDR2 FQNNGV. The CDR3 is made up of 15 amino acids.

This rearrangement joins TRBV29-1 to TRBJ1-1; TRBD1 agrees at 7 bases. The germline V gene has CDR1 SQVTM and CDR2 ANQGSEA. CDR3 length: 13 residues. After removal of 7 bases from V and 4 bases from J, the junction contained 9 bases not matched to a gene. The CDR3 protein is CSANRGLGTEAFF. In nucleotides, the CDR3 is TGCAGCGCAAACAGGGGACTGGGCACTGAAGCTTTCTTT.

The chain uses TRBV18 and TRBJ2-2; weak D call: TRBD2 (6 bases). CDR3 length: 15 amino acids. V was pared by 3 bases and J by 7 bases, with 15 bases between. The germline V gene encodes CDR1 KGHSH and CDR2 LQKENI. The CDR3 nucleotides read TGTGCCAGCTCACCGGGACTCCTCGTAGTCGGGGAGCTGTTTTTT. Its protein is CASSPGLLVVGELFF.

The V gene is TRBV6-1, the J gene TRBJ1-5; 7 bases are shared with TRBD1. There are 14 residues in the CDR3. Unmatched junction bases numbered 7, after V lost 8 bases and J lost 3 bases. Germline V gene data show CDR1 as MNHNS and CDR2 as SASEGT. The CDR3 here is CASATGVLNQPQHF. The CDR3 DNA sequence: TGTGCCAGCGCCACAGGGGTACTCAATCAGCCCCAGCATTTT.

There are a few counts of this clone. This sequence joins TRBV15 and TRBJ2-1, with 10 positions matching TRBD2. V lost 1 base, J lost 10 bases, and 7 bases stayed unmatched. In germline, CDR1 is LNHNV, CDR2 YYDKDF (reference sequence). This CDR3 has 15 residues. Written as DNA, the CDR3 is TGTGCCACCAGCAGAGGGACTAGCGGAGCCTGGGAGCAGTTCTTC. This translates into CATSRGTSGAWEQFF. Combining the CDR3 with reference TRBV15 and TRBJ2-1 gives the whole variable domain DAMVIQNPRYQVTQFGKPVTLSCSQTLNHNVMYWYQQKSSQAPKLLFHYYDKDFNNEADTPDNFQSRRPNTSFCFLDIRSPGLGDTAMYLCATSRGTSGAWEQFFGPGTRLTVL.

V is TRBV6-1 and J is TRBJ2-3; TRBD2 matches at 16 bases. Trimming removed 2 bases from V and 2 bases from J; junction bases left unmatched: 13. The V gene's germline CDR1 is MNHNS and CDR2 SASEGT. CDR3 size: 21 residues. CDR3 coding DNA: TGTGCCAGCAGTGAATCTGCCCCGGGACTAGCGGGGGGGCCTGTCACAGATACGCAGTATTTT. It encodes CASSESAPGLAGGPVTDTQYF.

CDR3 sequence reads: CASSFYGTRSDTQYF. The CDR3 DNA sequence: TGTGCCAGCAGCTTTTACGGGACTAGATCAGATACGCAGTATTTT. The chain carries TRBV5-6 and TRBJ2-3; 8 nucleotides agree with TRBD2. V was pared by 2 bases and J by 4 bases, with 6 bases of the junction left unmatched. The CDR3 length is 15 residues. From germline, CDR1 is SGHDT and CDR2 YYEEEE.

A single count supports this clone. The V and J genes are TRBV30 and TRBJ1-2; D is possibly TRBD1 (5 bases). Germline CDR1 reads GTSNPN; CDR2 reads SVGIG (reference sequence). V was pared by 4 bases and J by 4 bases, with 16 bases between. The CDR3 is made up of 14 amino acids. The CDR3 nucleotides are TGTGCCTGGATGAGTCCAGGGCTCTCCTATGGCTACACCTTC. Protein sequence: CAWMSPGLSYGYTF. Combining the CDR3 with reference TRBV30 and TRBJ1-2 gives the whole variable domain SQTIHQWPATLVQPVGSPLSLECTVEGTSNPNLYWYRQAAGRGLQLLFYSVGIGQISSEVPQNLSASRPQDRQFILSSKKLLLSDSGFYLCAWMSPGLSYGYTFGSGTRLTVV.